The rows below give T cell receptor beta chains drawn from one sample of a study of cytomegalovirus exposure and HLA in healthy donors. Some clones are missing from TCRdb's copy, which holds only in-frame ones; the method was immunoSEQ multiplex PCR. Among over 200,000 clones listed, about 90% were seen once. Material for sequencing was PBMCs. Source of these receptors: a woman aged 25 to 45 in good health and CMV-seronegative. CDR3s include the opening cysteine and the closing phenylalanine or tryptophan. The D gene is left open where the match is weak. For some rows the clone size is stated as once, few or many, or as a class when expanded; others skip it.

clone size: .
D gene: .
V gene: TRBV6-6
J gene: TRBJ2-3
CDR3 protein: CASRGRWTDTQYF
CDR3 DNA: TGTGCCAGCAGGGGGAGATGGACAGATACGCAGTATTTT

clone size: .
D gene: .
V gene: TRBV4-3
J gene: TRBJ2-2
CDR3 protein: CASSQDRTGELFF
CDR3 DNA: TGCGCCAGCAGCCAAGACAGAACCGGGGAGCTGTTTTTT

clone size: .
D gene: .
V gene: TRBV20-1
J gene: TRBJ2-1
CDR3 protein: CSARYNEQFF
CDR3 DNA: TGCAGTGCTAGGTACAATGAGCAGTTCTTC

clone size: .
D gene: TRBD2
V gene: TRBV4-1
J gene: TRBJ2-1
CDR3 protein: CASSHLAGDGISNEQFF
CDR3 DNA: TGCGCCAGCAGCCATCTAGCGGGAGACGGAATATCCAATGAGCAGTTCTTC

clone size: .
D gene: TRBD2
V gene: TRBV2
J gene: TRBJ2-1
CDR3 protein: CASSGELAGEIGEQFF
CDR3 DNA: TGTGCCAGCAGTGGAGAACTAGCGGGAGAGATAGGTGAGCAGTTCTTC

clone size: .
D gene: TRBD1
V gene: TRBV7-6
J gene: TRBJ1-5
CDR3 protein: CASSSGTGSQPQHF
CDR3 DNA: TGTGCCAGCAGCTCCGGGACAGGGTCTCAGCCCCAGCATTTT

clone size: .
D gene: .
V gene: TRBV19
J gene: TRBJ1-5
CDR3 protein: CASSIRVAGNQPQHF
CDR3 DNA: TGTGCCAGTAGTATTAGGGTTGCTGGGAATCAGCCCCAGCATTTT

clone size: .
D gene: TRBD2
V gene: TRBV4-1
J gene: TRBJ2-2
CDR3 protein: CASSQDRLATGELFF
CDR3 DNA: TGCGCCAGCAGCCAAGATCGACTAGCCACCGGGGAGCTGTTTTTT

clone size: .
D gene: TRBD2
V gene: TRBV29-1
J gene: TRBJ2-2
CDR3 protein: CSARSTSDTGELFF
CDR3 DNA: TGCAGCGCCCGGTCGACTAGCGACACCGGGGAGCTGTTTTTT

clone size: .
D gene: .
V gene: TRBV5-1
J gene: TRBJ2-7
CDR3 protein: CASSSDSQSYEQYF
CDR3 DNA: TGCGCCAGCAGCTCAGACAGTCAATCCTACGAGCAGTACTTC

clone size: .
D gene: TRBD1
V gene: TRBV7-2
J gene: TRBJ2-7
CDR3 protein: CASSLQGQGSYEQYF
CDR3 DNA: TGTGCCAGCAGCTTACAGGGACAGGGGAGTTACGAGCAGTACTTC

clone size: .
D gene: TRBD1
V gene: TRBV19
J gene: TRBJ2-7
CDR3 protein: CASTWGTGAYEQYF
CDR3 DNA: TGTGCCAGTACTTGGGGGACAGGGGCGTACGAGCAGTACTTC

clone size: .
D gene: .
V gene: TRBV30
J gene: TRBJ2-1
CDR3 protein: CAWSVRITNNEQFF
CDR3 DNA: TGTGCCTGGAGTGTACGGATCACCAACAATGAGCAGTTCTTC

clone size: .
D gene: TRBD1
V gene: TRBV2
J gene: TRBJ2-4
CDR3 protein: CASSARGRALAPKNIQYF
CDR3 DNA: TGTGCCAGCAGTGCAAGGGGGCGGGCCCTAGCACCCAAAAACATTCAGTACTTC

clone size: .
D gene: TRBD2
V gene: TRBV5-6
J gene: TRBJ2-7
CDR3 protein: CASWSGRADEQYF
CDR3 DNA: TGTGCCAGCTGGAGCGGGAGAGCCGACGAGCAGTACTTC

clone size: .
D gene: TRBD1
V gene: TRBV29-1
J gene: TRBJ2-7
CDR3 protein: CSVQDRGEQYF
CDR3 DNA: TGCAGCGTTCAGGACAGGGGCGAGCAGTACTTC

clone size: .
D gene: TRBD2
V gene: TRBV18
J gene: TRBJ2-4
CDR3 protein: CASSPSPSGGAKNIQYF
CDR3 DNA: TGTGCCAGCTCACCATCTCCCAGCGGGGGAGCCAAAAACATTCAGTACTTC

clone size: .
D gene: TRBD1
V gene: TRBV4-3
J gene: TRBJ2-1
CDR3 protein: CASSQDWDSSNEQFF
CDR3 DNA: TGCGCCAGCAGCCAAGATTGGGACAGCAGCAATGAGCAGTTCTTC

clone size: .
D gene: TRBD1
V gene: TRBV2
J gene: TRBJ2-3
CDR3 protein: CASSDPGQGTDTQYF
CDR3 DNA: TGTGCCAGCAGTGACCCGGGACAGGGGACAGATACGCAGTATTTT

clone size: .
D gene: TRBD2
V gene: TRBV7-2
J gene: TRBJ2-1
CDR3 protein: CASSLIAGGPNEQFF
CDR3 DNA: TGTGCCAGCAGCTTGATAGCGGGAGGGCCTAATGAGCAGTTCTTC

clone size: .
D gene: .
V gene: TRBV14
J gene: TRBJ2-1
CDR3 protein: CASSQDHRGHNEQFF
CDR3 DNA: TGTGCCAGCAGCCAAGATCACCGGGGGCACAATGAGCAGTTCTTC

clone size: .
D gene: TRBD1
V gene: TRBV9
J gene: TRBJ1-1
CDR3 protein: CASSSGTGVAADTEAFF
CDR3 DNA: TGTGCCAGCAGCTCTGGGACAGGGGTCGCCGCGGACACTGAAGCTTTCTTT

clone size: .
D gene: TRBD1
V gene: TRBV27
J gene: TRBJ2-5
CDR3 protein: CASGQGSEETQYF
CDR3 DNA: TGTGCCAGTGGACAGGGGTCGGAAGAGACCCAGTACTTC

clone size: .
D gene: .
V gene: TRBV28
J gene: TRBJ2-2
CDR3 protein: CASAHLLGTGELFF
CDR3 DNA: TGTGCCAGCGCCCACCTGTTGGGCACCGGGGAGCTGTTTTTT

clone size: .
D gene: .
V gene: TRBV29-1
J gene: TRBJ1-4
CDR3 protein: CSAREGKLFF
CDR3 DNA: TGCAGCGCGCGGGAGGGGAAACTGTTTTTT

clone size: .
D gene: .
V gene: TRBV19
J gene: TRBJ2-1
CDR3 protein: CASSIEGAVYNEQFF
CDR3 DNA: TGTGCCAGTAGTATCGAGGGAGCGGTATACAATGAGCAGTTCTTC

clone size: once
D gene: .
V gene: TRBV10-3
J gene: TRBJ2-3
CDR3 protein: CAISESAETDTQYF
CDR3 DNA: TGTGCCATCAGTGAGTCGGCAGAAACAGATACGCAGTATTTT

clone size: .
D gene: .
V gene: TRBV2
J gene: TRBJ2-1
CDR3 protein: CASTWDGNEQFF
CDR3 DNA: TGTGCCAGCACATGGGACGGCAATGAGCAGTTCTTC

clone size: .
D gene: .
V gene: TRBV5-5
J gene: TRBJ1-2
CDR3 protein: CASSLAGGYTF
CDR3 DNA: TGTGCCAGCAGCTTGGCCGGTGGCTACACCTTC

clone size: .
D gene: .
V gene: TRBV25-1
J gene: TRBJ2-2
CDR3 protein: CASSGPSNTGELFF
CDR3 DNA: TGTGCCAGCAGCGGACCATCGAACACCGGGGAGCTGTTTTTT

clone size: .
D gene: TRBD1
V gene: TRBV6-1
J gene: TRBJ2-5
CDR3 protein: CASSEADGRTGRETQYF
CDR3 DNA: TGTGCCAGCAGTGAAGCTGATGGTCGGACAGGGCGAGAGACCCAGTACTTC

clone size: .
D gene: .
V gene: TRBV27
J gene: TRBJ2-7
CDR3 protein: CASRLAGGVYEQYF
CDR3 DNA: TGTGCCAGCAGACTAGCCGGAGGAGTCTACGAGCAGTACTTC

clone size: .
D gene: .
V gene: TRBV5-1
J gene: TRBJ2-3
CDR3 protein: CASSLAFRGITDTQYF
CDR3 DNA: TGCGCCAGCAGCTTGGCCTTCAGGGGTATCACAGATACGCAGTATTTT

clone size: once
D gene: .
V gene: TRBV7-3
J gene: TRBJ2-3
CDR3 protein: CASSLGTLSSTDTQYF
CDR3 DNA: TGTGCCAGCAGCTTAGGGACGTTATCTAGCACAGATACGCAGTATTTT

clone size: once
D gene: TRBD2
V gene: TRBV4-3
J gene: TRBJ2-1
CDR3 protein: CASSQSSGRALYNEQFF
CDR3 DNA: TGCGCCAGCAGCCAATCTAGCGGGAGGGCCCTCTACAATGAGCAGTTCTTC

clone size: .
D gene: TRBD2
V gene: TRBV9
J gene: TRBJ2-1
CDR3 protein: CASSAYLAGVYNEQFF
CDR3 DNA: TGTGCCAGCAGCGCTTATCTAGCGGGAGTCTACAATGAGCAGTTCTTC

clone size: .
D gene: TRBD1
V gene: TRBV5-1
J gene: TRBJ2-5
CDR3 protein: CASSQGQGGWRETQYF
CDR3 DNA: TGCGCCAGCAGCCAGGGACAGGGAGGTTGGCGGGAGACCCAGTACTTC

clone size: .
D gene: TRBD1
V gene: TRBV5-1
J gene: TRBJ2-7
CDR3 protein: CASKPGQQTSYEQYF
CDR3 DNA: TGCGCCAGCAAACCGGGACAGCAAACGTCCTACGAGCAGTACTTC

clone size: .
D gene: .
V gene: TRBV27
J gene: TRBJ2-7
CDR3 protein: CASRFRTTGPGDEQYF
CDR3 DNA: TGTGCCAGCAGATTCCGAACGACAGGTCCCGGGGACGAGCAGTACTTC